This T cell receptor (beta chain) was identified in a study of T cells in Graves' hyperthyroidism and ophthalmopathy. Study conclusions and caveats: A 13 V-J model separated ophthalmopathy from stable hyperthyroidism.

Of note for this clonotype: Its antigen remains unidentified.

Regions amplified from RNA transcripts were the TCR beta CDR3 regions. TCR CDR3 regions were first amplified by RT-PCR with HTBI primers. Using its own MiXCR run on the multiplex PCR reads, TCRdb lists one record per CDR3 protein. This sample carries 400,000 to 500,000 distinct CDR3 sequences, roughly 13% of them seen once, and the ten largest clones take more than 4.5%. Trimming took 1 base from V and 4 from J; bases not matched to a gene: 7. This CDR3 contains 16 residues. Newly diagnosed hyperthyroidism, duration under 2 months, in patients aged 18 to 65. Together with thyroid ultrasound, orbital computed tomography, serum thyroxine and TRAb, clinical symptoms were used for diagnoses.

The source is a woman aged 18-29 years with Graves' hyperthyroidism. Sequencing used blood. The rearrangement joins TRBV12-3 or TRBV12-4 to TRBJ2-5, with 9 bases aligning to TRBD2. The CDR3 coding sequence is TGTGCCAGCAGTTTAGAAAGCCTAGCGGGACTAGAGACCCAGTACTTC. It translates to CASSLESLAGLETQYF.